The clone carrying this T cell receptor beta chain was recorded once. These data originate in a study of blood T cell repertoires in COVID-19. CDR3 size: 14 residues. Trimming removed 3 bases from V and 10 bases from J; junction bases left unmatched: 6. The germline V gene has CDR1 LNHDA and CDR2 SQIVND (reference sequence). The protocol was immunoSEQ multiplex PCR, while the TCRdb copy is restricted to in-frame clones and leaves out a portion. The sample holds about 140,000 clones; approximately 86% are singletons and the top ten take around 5%. This chain links TRBV19 with TRBJ1-6, with 7 positions matching TRBD1. Sequenced material: peripheral blood. This sequence was found in a human donor in a cohort sampled during active COVID-19. CDR3: CASSITGADSPLHF. In DNA form, the CDR3 reads TGTGCCAGTAGTATCACAGGGGCAGACTCACCCCTCCACTTT.